The 9 T cell receptor beta chains in this list originate from one sample, sequenced in a study of T cells in Graves' hyperthyroidism and ophthalmopathy. The CDR3 regions of TCR beta were amplified from RNA transcripts. When the TCR CDR3 underwent first-round RT-PCR, the HTBI primer set was used. TCRdb ran MiXCR on the multiplex PCR reads and lists one entry per CDR3 protein. Found here are about 560,000 distinct CDR3 sequences, approximately 15% of them singletons; the top ten hold approximately 7%. Sequenced input: blood. The receptors originated from a woman aged 25 to 45 with Graves' hyperthyroidism.

This clonotype was counted many times. The genes are TRBV24-1 and TRBJ2-3; D call uncertain. V lost 1 base to trimming and J lost 4 bases, with 8 bases between them. CDR3 size: 14 residues. CDR1 KGHDR and CDR2 SFDVKD come from the germline V gene. CDR3 in amino acids: CATSDFNPPDTQYF. In DNA form, the CDR3 reads TGTGCCACCAGTGATTTCAACCCGCCAGATACGCAGTATTTT.

This clonotype was observed many times. The rearrangement links TRBV20-1 to TRBJ2-7; D unresolved. The CDR3 loop spans 13 amino acids. Trimming took off 2 bases at V and 3 bases at J, with 11 bases between the two ends. Germline lookup yields CDR1 DFQATT and CDR2 SNEGSKA (reference sequence). CDR3: CSARYAMGYEQYF. The CDR3 bases are TGCAGTGCTAGATACGCCATGGGCTACGAGCAGTACTTC.

In its sample, this clonotype was seen a few times. The chain carries TRBV5-6 and TRBJ2-2; TRBD2 matches 10 bases. The CDR3 has 22 amino acids. V dropped 4 bases and J dropped 3; count of bases not matched to a gene: 24. Germline CDR1 reads SGHDT; CDR2 reads YYEEEE. CDR3 DNA: TGTGCCAGCAGCCCGGACCGGGACAGTGATCCTCTAGCGGGAGCTTACACCGGGGAGCTGTTTTTT. It is translated as CASSPDRDSDPLAGAYTGELFF. The full variable domain, in which reference TRBV5-6 and TRBJ2-2 provide the parts outside the CDR3, is DAGVTQSPTHLIKTRGQQVTLRCSPKSGHDTVSWYQQALGQGPQFIFQYYEEEERQRGNFPDRFSGHQFPNYSSELNVNALLLGDSALYLCASSPDRDSDPLAGAYTGELFFGEGSRLTVL.

As concerns this clonotype: A much larger clone is a single base away; this may be a read error. The conserved phenylalanine or tryptophan normally closing the CDR3 is absent here, so this likely arose from a read error. CDR3 amino acids: CASSLVGPDSGNTIYS. Written as DNA, the CDR3 is TGTGCCAGCAGCTTAGTCGGGCCGGACTCTGGAAACACCATATATTCT. The chain is built from TRBV11-2 and TRBJ1-3; D remains unclear. V was clipped by 1 base and J by 0 bases, with 10 bases between them. CDR3 length: 16 residues. Germline V gene data show CDR1 as SGHAT and CDR2 as FQNNGV.

This clonotype has only a few counts. The chain combines TRBV19 with TRBJ2-3; TRBD2 matches 9 bases. CDR1 is LNHDA and CDR2 is SQIVND in the germline V gene (reference sequence). The CDR3 covers 15 residues. V lost 7 bases, J lost 4 bases, and 9 bases stayed unmatched. The CDR3 is CASKESGGRADTQYF. DNA for the CDR3: TGTGCCAGTAAGGAATCGGGCGGGAGGGCAGATACGCAGTATTTT.

The V gene is TRBV10-1, the J gene TRBJ2-7; D is possibly TRBD2 (6 bases). Germline values: CDR1 WNHNN, CDR2 SYGVQD (reference sequence). Trimming shortened V by 6 bases and J by 0 bases, and 12 bases separated the two germline ends. This CDR3 has 14 residues. The CDR3: CASSRDLLSYEQYF. Written as DNA, the CDR3 is TGCGCCAGCAGCCGGGACTTACTCTCCTACGAGCAGTACTTC.

This clonotype was observed many times. This rearrangement joins TRBV28 to TRBJ2-7; TRBD2 matches at 8 bases. V shed 5 bases and J 1 base; nucleotides not matched to a gene: 16. Germline-derived CDR1 and CDR2 are MDHEN and SYDVKM. This CDR3 is 18 amino acids long. CDR3 protein: CASSVSPWERESSYEQYF. The CDR3 nucleotides read TGTGCCAGCAGTGTCTCACCGTGGGAGCGGGAGTCGTCCTACGAGCAGTACTTC.

The chain couples TRBV19 to TRBJ2-6; a weak D match, TRBD1 (6 bases). This CDR3 spans 17 amino acids. V was pared by 8 bases and J by 1 base, with 18 bases between. CDR1 and CDR2 from the germline V gene are LNHDA and SQIVND (reference sequence). For the CDR3, the DNA is TGTGCCAGTGAAAAGCAGGGGTTCGCATCTGGGGCCAACGTCCTGACTTTC. Its protein is CASEKQGFASGANVLTF.

This clonotype was seen many times. The gene calls are TRBV5-5 and TRBJ2-7, with 8 bases lining up with TRBD1. Per germline, CDR1 SGHKS and CDR2 YYEKEE (reference sequence). CDR3 length: 15 residues. Germline trimming cut 3 bases from V and 0 bases from J; bases unmatched to any gene: 5. CDR3 region: CASSSLDRASYEQYF. The CDR3 nucleotides are TGTGCCAGCAGCTCTCTGGACAGGGCCTCCTACGAGCAGTACTTC.